This TCR beta chain is from a study of cytomegalovirus exposure and HLA in healthy donors. Study-wide results and limits: V segments that were indistinguishable, TRBV6-2 and TRBV6-3 among them, were omitted from analysis. It was taken for granted in presence/absence analyses that sequencing depth across donors was roughly uniform.

As concerns this clone: Its antigen is currently unknown.

PCR primers comprised 60 Vbeta and 13 Jbeta primers. Repertoires were generated with immunoSEQ multiplex PCR, while TCRdb's copy carries only in-frame clones and drops some. Its clone listing holds fewer than 100,000 clones. CDR1 is MDHEN, CDR2 SYDVKM, per germline. J gave up 5 bases and V 5 bases, and 15 bases lay outside the gene matches. There are 17 residues in the CDR3. This receptor was obtained from a man between 45 and 60 years old in good health and CMV-seronegative. This chain connects TRBV28 to TRBJ1-1; TRBD1 matches at 9 bases. The source material was PBMCs. The CDR3 spells CASSPIDDRGKDTEAFF. The CDR3 DNA reads as TGTGCCAGCAGTCCGATTGATGACAGGGGGAAGGATACTGAAGCTTTCTTT.